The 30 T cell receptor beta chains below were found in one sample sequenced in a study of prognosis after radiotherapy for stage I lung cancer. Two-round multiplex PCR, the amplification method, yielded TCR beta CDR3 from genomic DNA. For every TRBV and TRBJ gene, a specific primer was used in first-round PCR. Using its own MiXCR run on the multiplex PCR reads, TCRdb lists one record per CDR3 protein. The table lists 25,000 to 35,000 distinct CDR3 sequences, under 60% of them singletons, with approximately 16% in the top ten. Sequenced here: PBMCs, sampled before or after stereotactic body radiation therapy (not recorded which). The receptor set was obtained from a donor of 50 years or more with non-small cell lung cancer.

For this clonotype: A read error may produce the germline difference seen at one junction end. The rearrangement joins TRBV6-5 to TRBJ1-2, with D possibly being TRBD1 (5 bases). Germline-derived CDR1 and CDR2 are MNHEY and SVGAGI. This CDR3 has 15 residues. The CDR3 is CASSSRERGGYGYNF. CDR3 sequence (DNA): TGTGCCAGCAGTTCCCGGGAAAGGGGTGGCTATGGCTACAACTTC.

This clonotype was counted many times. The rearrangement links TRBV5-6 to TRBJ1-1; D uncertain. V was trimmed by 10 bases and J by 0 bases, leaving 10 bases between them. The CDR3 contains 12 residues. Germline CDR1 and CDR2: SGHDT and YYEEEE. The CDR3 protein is CASRGVNTEAFF. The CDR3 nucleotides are TGTGCCTCACGGGGAGTGAACACTGAAGCTTTCTTT.

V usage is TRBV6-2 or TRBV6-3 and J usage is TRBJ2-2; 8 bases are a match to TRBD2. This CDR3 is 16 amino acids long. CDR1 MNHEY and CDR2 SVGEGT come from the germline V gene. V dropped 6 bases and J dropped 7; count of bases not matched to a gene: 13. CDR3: CASRLHSGRGVGELFF. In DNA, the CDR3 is TGTGCCAGCAGGCTACACAGCGGGAGAGGGGTCGGGGAGCTGTTTTTT.

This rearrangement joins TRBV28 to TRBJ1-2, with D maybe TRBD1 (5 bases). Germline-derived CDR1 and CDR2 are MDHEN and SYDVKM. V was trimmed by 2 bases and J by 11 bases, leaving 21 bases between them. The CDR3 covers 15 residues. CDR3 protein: CASSLTLGRATGYTF. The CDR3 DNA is TGTGCCAGCAGTTTAACGCTTGGCAGGGCTACGGGATACACCTTC.

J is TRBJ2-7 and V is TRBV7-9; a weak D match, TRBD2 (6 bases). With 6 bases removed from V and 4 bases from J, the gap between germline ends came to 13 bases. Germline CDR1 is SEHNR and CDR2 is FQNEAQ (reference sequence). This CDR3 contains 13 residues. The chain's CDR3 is CASRMDGGYEQYF. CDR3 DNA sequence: TGTGCCAGCAGGATGGACGGGGGTTACGAGCAGTACTTC.

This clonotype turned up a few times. This CDR3 is CASSYGDPLSYEQYF. The CDR3 nucleotides read TGTGCCAGCAGCTATGGGGACCCTCTTTCCTACGAGCAGTACTTC. This chain connects TRBV6-2 or TRBV6-3 to TRBJ2-7; either TRBD1 or TRBD2 may fit D (5 bases each). The ends were cut back, 6 bases at V and 1 base at J, with 16 bases in the middle. Germline lookup yields CDR1 MNHEY and CDR2 SVGEGT. The CDR3 extends over 15 amino acids.

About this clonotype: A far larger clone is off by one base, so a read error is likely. The CDR3 sequence is CASSAGTTKVTDTQYF. DNA for the CDR3: TGTGCCAGCAGTGCAGGGACAACAAAGGTCACAGATACGCAGTATTTT. The J gene is TRBJ2-3, the V gene TRBV2, with a weak D call TRBD1 (6 bases). CDR1 SNHLY and CDR2 FYNNEI come from the germline V gene. The CDR3 loop spans 16 amino acids. V was pared by 4 bases and J by 2 bases, with 16 bases between. Together with reference TRBV2 and TRBJ2-3, the CDR3 gives the full variable domain: EPEVTQTPSHQVTQMGQEVILRCVPISNHLYFYWYRQILGQKVEFLVSFYNNEISEKSEIFDDQFSVERPDGSNFTLKIRSTKLEDSAMYFCASSAGTTKVTDTQYFGPGTRLTVL.

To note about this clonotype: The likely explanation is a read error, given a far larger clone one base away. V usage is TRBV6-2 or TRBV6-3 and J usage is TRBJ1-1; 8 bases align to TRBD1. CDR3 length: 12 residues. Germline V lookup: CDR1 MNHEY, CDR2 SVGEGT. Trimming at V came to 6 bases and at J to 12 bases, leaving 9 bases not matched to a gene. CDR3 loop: CASSKDRACPFF. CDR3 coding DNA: TGTGCCAGCAGCAAGGACAGGGCTTGTCCTTTCTTT.

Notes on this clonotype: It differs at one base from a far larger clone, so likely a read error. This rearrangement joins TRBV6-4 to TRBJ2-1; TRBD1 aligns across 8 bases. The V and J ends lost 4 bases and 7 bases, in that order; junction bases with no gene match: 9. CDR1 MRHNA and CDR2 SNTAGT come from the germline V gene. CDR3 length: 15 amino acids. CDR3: CASSVIRDRINEQFF. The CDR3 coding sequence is TGTGCCAGCAGTGTTATCCGGGACAGGATTAATGAGCAGTTCTTC.

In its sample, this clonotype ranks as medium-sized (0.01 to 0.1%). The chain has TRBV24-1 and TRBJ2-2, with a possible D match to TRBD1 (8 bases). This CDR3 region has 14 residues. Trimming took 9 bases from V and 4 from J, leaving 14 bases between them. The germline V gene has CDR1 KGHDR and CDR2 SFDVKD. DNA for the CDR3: TGTGCCACCCGACAGGGGAGGGGCACCGGGGAGCTGTTTTTT. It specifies CATRQGRGTGELFF.

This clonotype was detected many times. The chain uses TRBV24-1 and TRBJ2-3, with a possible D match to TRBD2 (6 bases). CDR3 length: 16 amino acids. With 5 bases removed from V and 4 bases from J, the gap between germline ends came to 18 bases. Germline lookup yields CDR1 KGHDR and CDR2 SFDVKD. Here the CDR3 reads CATSGRGIGDPDTQYF. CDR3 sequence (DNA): TGTGCCACCAGTGGCCGCGGGATCGGTGACCCAGATACGCAGTATTTT.

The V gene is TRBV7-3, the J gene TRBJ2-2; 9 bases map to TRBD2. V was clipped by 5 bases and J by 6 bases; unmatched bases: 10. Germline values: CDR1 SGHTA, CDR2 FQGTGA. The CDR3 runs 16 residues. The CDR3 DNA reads TGTGCCAGCAGCCCTGGACTAGCGAGGGGAGCCGGGGAGCTGTTTTTT. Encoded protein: CASSPGLARGAGELFF.

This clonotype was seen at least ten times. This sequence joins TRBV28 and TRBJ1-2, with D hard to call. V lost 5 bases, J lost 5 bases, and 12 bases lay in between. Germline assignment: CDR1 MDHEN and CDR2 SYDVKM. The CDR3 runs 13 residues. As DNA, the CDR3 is TGTGCCAGCAGTAATAATGCCCTGTATGGCTACACCTTC. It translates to CASSNNALYGYTF.

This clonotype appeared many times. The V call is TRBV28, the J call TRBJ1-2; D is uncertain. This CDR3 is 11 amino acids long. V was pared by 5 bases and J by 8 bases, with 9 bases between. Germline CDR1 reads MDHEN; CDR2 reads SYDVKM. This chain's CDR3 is CASSQTRGYTF. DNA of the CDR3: TGTGCCAGCAGTCAGACGCGGGGCTACACCTTC.

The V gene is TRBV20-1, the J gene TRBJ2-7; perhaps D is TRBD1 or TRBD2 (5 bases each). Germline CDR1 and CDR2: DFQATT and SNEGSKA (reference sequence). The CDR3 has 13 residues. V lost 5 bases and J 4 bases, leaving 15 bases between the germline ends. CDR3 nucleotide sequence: TGCAGTGCTCAATGGGGGAGATGGTACGAGCAGTACTTC. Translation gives CSAQWGRWYEQYF.

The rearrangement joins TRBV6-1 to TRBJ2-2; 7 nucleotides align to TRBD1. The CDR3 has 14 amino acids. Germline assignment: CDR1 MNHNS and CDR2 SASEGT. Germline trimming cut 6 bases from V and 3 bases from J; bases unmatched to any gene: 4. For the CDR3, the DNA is TGTGCCAGCAGGGACAGGTTGGACACCGGGGAGCTGTTTTTT. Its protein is CASRDRLDTGELFF.

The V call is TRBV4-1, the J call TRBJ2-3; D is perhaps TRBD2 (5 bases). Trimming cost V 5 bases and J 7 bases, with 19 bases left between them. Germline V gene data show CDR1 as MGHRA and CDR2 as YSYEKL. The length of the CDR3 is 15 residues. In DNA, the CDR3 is TGCGCCAGCAGCACCCGCACGGGAAGCGCGAATACGCAGTATTTT. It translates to CASSTRTGSANTQYF.

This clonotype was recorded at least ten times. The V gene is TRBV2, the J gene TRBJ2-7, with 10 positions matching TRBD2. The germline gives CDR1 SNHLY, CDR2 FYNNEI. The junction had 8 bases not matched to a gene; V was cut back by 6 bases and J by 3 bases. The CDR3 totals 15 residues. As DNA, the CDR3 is TGTGCCAGCAGGGCCTTCTGGACTAGCGGCTACGAGCAGTACTTC. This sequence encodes CASRAFWTSGYEQYF.

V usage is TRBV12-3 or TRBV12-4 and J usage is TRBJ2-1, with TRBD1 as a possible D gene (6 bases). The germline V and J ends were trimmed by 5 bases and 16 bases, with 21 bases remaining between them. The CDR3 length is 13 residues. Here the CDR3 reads CASSLLRDNERFF. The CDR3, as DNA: TGTGCCAGCAGTCTGCTTAGGGACAATGAGCGTTTCTTC.

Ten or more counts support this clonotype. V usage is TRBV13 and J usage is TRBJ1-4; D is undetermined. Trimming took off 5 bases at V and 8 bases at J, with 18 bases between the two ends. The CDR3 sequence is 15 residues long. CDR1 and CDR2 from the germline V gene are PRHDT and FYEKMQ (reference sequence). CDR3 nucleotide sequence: TGTGCCAGCAGCCGTCAGAGAGGGTACGGCGAAAAACTGTTTTTT. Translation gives CASSRQRGYGEKLFF.

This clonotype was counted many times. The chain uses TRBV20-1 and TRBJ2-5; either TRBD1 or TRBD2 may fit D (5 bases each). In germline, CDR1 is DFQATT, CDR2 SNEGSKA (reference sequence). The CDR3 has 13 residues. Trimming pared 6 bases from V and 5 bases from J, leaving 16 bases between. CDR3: CSAWDQQDETQYF. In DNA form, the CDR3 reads TGCAGTGCATGGGACCAGCAGGATGAGACCCAGTACTTC.

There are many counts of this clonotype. The CDR3, as DNA: TGCAGTGCTCTCTCGGGGACTAGCGGGAGCACAGATACGCAGTATTTT. This encodes CSALSGTSGSTDTQYF. This chain uses TRBV20-1 with TRBJ2-3; TRBD2 agrees at 12 bases. Losses at the gene ends were 5 bases for V and 0 bases for J; bases not matched to a gene: 6. Germline V lookup: CDR1 DFQATT, CDR2 SNEGSKA (reference sequence). The CDR3 length is 16 residues.

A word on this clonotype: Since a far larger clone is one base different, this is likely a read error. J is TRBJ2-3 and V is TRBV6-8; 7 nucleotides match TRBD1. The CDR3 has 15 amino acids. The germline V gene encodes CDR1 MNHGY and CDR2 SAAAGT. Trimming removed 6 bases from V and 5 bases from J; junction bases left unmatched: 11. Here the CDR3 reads CASRPGTVGLDTQYF. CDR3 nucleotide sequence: TGTGCCAGCAGACCCGGGACAGTGGGATTAGATACGCAGTATTTT.

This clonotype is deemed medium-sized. The CDR3 spells CASSSPGGVTNEQYF. CDR3 nucleotides: TGTGCCAGCAGCTCCCCCGGGGGCGTTACGAACGAGCAGTACTTC. The rearrangement links TRBV7-9 to TRBJ2-7, with D perhaps given as TRBD1 or TRBD2 (6 bases each). Trimming took off 4 bases at V and 5 bases at J, with 18 bases between the two ends. Germline V gene sequence: CDR1 SEHNR, CDR2 FQNEAQ (reference sequence). The CDR3 extends over 15 amino acids.

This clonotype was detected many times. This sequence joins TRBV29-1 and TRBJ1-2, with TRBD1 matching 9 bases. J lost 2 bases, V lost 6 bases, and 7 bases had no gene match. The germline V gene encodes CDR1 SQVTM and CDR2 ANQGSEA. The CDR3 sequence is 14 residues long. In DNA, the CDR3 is TGCAGCGTGGGAGGGACAGGGAAAAACTATGGCTACACCTTC. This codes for CSVGGTGKNYGYTF.

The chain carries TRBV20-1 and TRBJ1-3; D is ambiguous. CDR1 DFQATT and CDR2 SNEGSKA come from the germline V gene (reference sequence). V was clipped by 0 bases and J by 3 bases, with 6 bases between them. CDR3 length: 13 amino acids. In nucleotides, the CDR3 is TGCAGTGCTAGAGAAGGGCTTGGAAACACCATATATTTT. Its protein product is CSAREGLGNTIYF.

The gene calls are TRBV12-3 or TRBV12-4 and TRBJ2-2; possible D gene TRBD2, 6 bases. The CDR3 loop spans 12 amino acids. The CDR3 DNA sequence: TGTGCTAGCGGCTCGTGGCCCGGGGAGCTGTTTTTT. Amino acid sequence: CASGSWPGELFF.

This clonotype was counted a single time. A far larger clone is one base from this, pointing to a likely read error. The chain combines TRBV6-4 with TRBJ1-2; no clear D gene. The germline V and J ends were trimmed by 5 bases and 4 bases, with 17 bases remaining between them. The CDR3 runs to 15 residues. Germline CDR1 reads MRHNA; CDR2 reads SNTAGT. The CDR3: CASSYGRVLGYGYTF. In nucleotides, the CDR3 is TGTGCCAGCAGTTACGGCCGGGTACTGGGCTATGGCTACACCTTC.

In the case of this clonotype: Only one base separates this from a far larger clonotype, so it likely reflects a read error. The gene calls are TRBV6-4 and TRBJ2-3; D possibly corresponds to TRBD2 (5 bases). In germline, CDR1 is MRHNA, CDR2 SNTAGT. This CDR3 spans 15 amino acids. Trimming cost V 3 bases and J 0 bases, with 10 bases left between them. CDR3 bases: TGTGCCAGCAGTGATAGCGTGACTAGCACAGATACGCAGTATTTT. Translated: CASSDSVTSTDTQYF.

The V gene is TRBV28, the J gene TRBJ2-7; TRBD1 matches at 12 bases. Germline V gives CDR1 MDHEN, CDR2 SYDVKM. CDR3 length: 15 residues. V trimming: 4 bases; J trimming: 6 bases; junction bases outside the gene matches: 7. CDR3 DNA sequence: TGTGCCAGCAGTTCCCTGGGACAGGGGGCGCGCGAGCAGTACTTC. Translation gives CASSSLGQGAREQYF.